One sample yielded the 6 T cell receptor beta chains listed below, sequenced in a study of T cell repertoires in cytomegalovirus infection. MiXCR, run by TCRdb on the reads, gives a single entry per CDR3 protein. The sample records 200,000 to 250,000 distinct CDR3 sequences, over 9% being singletons. Sequenced material: PBMCs. These receptors were collected from a human donor in good health (CMV status not recorded). Some clones in this sample may be carry-over from other donors' samples.

As for this clonotype: Being one base from a much bigger clone, this may be a read error. The chain is built from TRBV7-2 and TRBJ2-1, with 7 bases fitting TRBD1. J was trimmed by 0 bases and V by 7 bases; bases with no gene match: 6. The V gene's germline CDR1 is SGHTA and CDR2 FQGNSA. This CDR3 is built from 15 residues. The CDR3 protein is CASTRGQPSYNEQFF. The DNA of the CDR3 is TGTGCCAGCACACGGGGACAGCCCTCCTACAATGAGCAGTTCTTC.

In this sample, this clonotype turned up many times. CDR3 region: CASSSPTGSFTDTQYF. The CDR3 DNA is TGTGCCAGCAGCTCCCCGACAGGATCTTTCACAGATACGCAGTATTTT. V is TRBV7-2 and J is TRBJ2-3, with TRBD1 as a possible D gene (6 bases). V was cut by 4 bases and J by 2 bases, with 16 bases left in between. This CDR3 region has 16 residues. The germline V gene has CDR1 SGHTA and CDR2 FQGNSA. The variable domain in full, with the rest retrieved from reference TRBV7-2 and TRBJ2-3, is GAGVSQSPSNKVTEKGKDVELRCDPISGHTALYWYRQSLGQGLEFLIYFQGNSAPDKSGLPSDRFSAERTGGSVSTLTIQRTQQEDSAVYLCASSSPTGSFTDTQYFGPGTRLTVL.

The chain is built from TRBV20-1 and TRBJ2-5, with D possibly TRBD2 on 7 matching bases. Trimming cost V 5 bases and J 5 bases, with 18 bases left between them. Germline V gene lookup returns CDR1 DFQATT and CDR2 SNEGSKA (reference sequence). This CDR3 is 14 amino acids long. The CDR3, as DNA: TGCAGTGCTGATGGTGTAGGGGGGGAGGAGACCCAGTACTTC. It specifies CSADGVGGEETQYF.

In this sample, this clonotype turned up a few times. The chain joins TRBV5-6 to TRBJ2-1, with 8 nucleotides matching TRBD2. The ends lost 2 bases at V and 4 bases at J; junction bases unmatched: 5. CDR1 is SGHDT and CDR2 is YYEEEE in the germline V gene. This CDR3 is built from 15 residues. CDR3 loop: CASSLTGTRYNEQFF. The CDR3 coding sequence is TGTGCCAGCAGCTTAACCGGGACTAGATACAATGAGCAGTTCTTC.

The sample holds many counts of this clonotype. The CDR3 is CASSPTRPETQYF. DNA for the CDR3: TGTGCCAGCAGCCCAACTAGACCCGAGACCCAGTACTTC. The gene calls are TRBV7-2 and TRBJ2-5, with D possibly matching TRBD2 (5 bases). This CDR3 region has 13 residues. V was shortened by 5 bases and J by 5 bases, with 12 bases between the two germline ends. Germline V gene data show CDR1 as SGHTA and CDR2 as FQGNSA.

This clonotype has just a few counts. J is TRBJ1-2 and V is TRBV2; 7 nucleotides agree with TRBD1. From germline, CDR1 is SNHLY and CDR2 FYNNEI. Trimming removed 6 bases from V and 1 base from J; junction bases left unmatched: 8. The CDR3 totals 15 residues. CDR3 in amino acids: CASSISGTVNYGYTF. The CDR3 DNA sequence: TGTGCCAGCAGCATCTCCGGGACAGTTAACTATGGCTACACCTTC.